Each of the 17 T cell receptor beta chains below was sequenced from the same sample in a study of monozygotic twins with inflammatory bowel disease. Each CDR3 protein gets one entry in TCRdb, which reprocessed the 5' RACE reads and gives no DNA. The sample features approximately 400,000 distinct CDR3 sequences, with 2% to 3% in its top ten. Sequenced: blood. The receptors shown here come from a human donor with ulcerative colitis or Crohn's disease, or a healthy co-twin of an affected twin (not recorded which).

The chain links TRBV5-1 to TRBJ2-5; TCRdb's D gene call, TRBD1, goes unchecked for lack of DNA. This CDR3 has 14 amino acids. CDR1 and CDR2 from the germline V gene are SGHRS and YFSETQ. The CDR3 reads CASSPTTGSETQYF.

The V gene is TRBV12-3 or TRBV12-4, the J gene TRBJ1-1; without DNA, the TCRdb call of TRBD1 cannot be checked. The CDR3 is 15 residues long. This chain's CDR3 is CASSPLGGVNTEAFF.

The V call is TRBV20-1, the J call TRBJ2-7. The CDR3 length is 12 residues. Germline V gene lookup returns CDR1 DFQATT and CDR2 SNEGSKA (reference sequence). This chain's CDR3 is CSARMAYYEQYF.

The J gene is TRBJ2-5, the V gene TRBV29-1; TCRdb's D call of TRBD1 is untestable without DNA. The germline gives CDR1 SQVTM, CDR2 ANQGSEA. The CDR3 loop spans 12 amino acids. CDR3 in amino acids: CSVEKGGETQYF.

V usage is TRBV19 and J usage is TRBJ2-2. Germline CDR1 is LNHDA and CDR2 is SQIVND (reference sequence). The CDR3 extends over 15 amino acids. The CDR3 sequence is CASSVASVSTGELFF.

The chain is built from TRBV10-3 and TRBJ2-3. Germline-derived CDR1 and CDR2 are ENHRY and SYGVKD. The CDR3 length is 13 residues. CDR3 region: CAISRVGTDTQYF.

The rearrangement joins TRBV5-8 to TRBJ1-5; as DNA is missing, the TRBD1 call by TCRdb cannot be tested. This CDR3 has 17 amino acids. The germline CDR1 and CDR2 sequences are SGHTS and YDEGEE. The CDR3 region is CASSLGSTLAPNQPQHF.

V is TRBV18 and J is TRBJ1-1; TCRdb's D call of TRBD1 is untestable without DNA. Germline CDR1 is KGHSH and CDR2 is LQKENI. The CDR3 loop spans 14 amino acids. The CDR3 loop is CASSPEGASTEAFF.

The chain links TRBV15 to TRBJ2-7; TCRdb selects TRBD1, and the lack of DNA leaves this call unchecked. The CDR3 runs 16 residues. The germline gives CDR1 LNHNV, CDR2 YYDKDF (reference sequence). CDR3: CATSRGRARALYEQYF. Filled out from reference TRBV15 and TRBJ2-7, the complete variable domain reads DAMVIQNPRYQVTQFGKPVTLSCSQTLNHNVMYWYQQKSSQAPKLLFHYYDKDFNNEADTPDNFQSRRPNTSFCFLDIRSPGLGDTAMYLCATSRGRARALYEQYFGPGTRLTVT.

This chain joins TRBV20-1 and TRBJ2-5; the TCRdb D gene call, TRBD1, has no DNA to confirm it. Germline V gene data show CDR1 as DFQATT and CDR2 as SNEGSKA (reference sequence). The CDR3 totals 14 residues. Here the CDR3 reads CSARPGTAEETQYF.

V usage is TRBV28 and J usage is TRBJ2-5. Germline loops: CDR1 MDHEN, CDR2 SYDVKM. This CDR3 comprises 13 residues. The CDR3 sequence is CASSFTHQETQYF.

The chain recombines TRBV7-2 with TRBJ2-5; TCRdb indicates TRBD1, and absent DNA this call remains unverified. The CDR3 runs 16 residues. The germline gives CDR1 SGHTA, CDR2 FQGNSA. This CDR3 is CASSRPPRSAQETQYF.

The gene calls are TRBV29-1 and TRBJ1-1. The germline V gene has CDR1 SQVTM and CDR2 ANQGSEA. The CDR3 has 11 residues. This chain's CDR3 is CSVVEGLGAFF.

This chain joins TRBV7-9 and TRBJ2-7; checking the TCRdb D call of TRBD1 is not possible without DNA. Germline CDR1 and CDR2: SEHNR and FQNEAQ (reference sequence). The CDR3 extends over 14 amino acids. CDR3 amino acids: CASSLLGASYEQYF.

This chain links TRBV20-1 with TRBJ2-1. This CDR3 contains 11 residues. CDR1 DFQATT and CDR2 SNEGSKA come from the germline V gene (reference sequence). The CDR3 sequence is CSARPYNEQFF.

The gene calls are TRBV19 and TRBJ1-5. The CDR3 consists of 14 residues. CDR1 is LNHDA, CDR2 SQIVND, per germline (reference sequence). CDR3 protein: CASSIRELPRPQHF.

The chain combines TRBV30 with TRBJ1-5; TCRdb reports TRBD1, a call that lacks DNA to check it against. CDR3 length: 15 residues. Germline V CDR1 and CDR2: GTSNPN, SVGIG (reference sequence). The CDR3 here is CAWKLSGQSNQPQHF.